Here is one T cell receptor beta chain with its context. The source of the sample is a study of blood T cell repertoires in COVID-19. CDR1 and CDR2 from the germline V gene are SGHRS and YFSETQ. CDR3 length equals 14 residues. The V segment lost 3 bases and the J segment 6 bases; nucleotides outside the gene matches: 4. Profiling relied on immunoSEQ multiplex PCR, and the TCRdb table lists in-frame clones only, not all of them. The data show 250,000 to 300,000 clones, with about four fifths seen just once and roughly 5.8% held by the top ten. What was sequenced was peripheral blood. The chain joins TRBV5-1 to TRBJ1-4, with 8 bases lining up with TRBD1. The TCR comes from a man aged 80 or over with acute or convalescent COVID-19. CDR3 region: CASSSQGAYEKLFF. The CDR3 DNA reads TGCGCCAGCAGCTCGCAGGGGGCTTATGAAAAACTGTTTTTT.